The entry that follows covers one T cell receptor beta chain sequence. The sample comes from a study of T cells in localized non-small cell lung cancer. Per germline, CDR1 MNHNS and CDR2 SASEGT. This CDR3 is built from 15 residues. The trim removed 7 bases at V and 1 base at J, leaving 9 bases unmatched. Sequenced by immunoSEQ multiplex PCR; TCRdb stores in-frame clones only, minus some. The table has 25,000 to 35,000 clones, approximately 90% seen once. The genes are TRBV6-1 and TRBJ1-1; 7 bases match TRBD1. The clonotype originates from a woman between 35 and 70 years old with stage III lung adenocarcinoma. This specimen consisted of peripheral blood mononuclear cells, obtained before any cancer treatment. The CDR3 DNA follows: TGTGCCAGCACTACATGGGACAGTAAGAACACTGAAGCTTTCTTT. This translates into CASTTWDSKNTEAFF.